This T cell receptor (beta chain) stems from a study of T cell responses to AZD1222 COVID-19 vaccine. Notes on the study in general: Donor demographics were predominantly white British with a female majority; clonal diversity may be underestimated. The study identified only 6 or 7 AZD1222 recipients as seropositive at baseline.

Concerning this clone: Its specificity is not known.

The CDR3 contains 15 residues. V shed 0 bases, J shed 7 bases, and the junction held 5 bases outside the gene matches. Germline V CDR1 and CDR2: SGDLS, YYNGEE. Sequencing used immunoSEQ multiplex PCR; TCRdb keeps in-frame clones, though not all of them. This table has 100,000 or so clones, about 89% appearing once. The TCR originated in an adult in good health. The material sequenced was peripheral blood, taken on day 0 of AZD1222 vaccination. The chain joins TRBV9 to TRBJ1-4; 8 bases match TRBD1. In DNA, the CDR3 is TGTGCCAGCAGCGTAGGCCCAGGGGGCAGTGAAAAACTGTTTTTT. Residues: CASSVGPGGSEKLFF.